This passage covers 14 T cell receptor beta chains from one sample sequenced in a study of shared clonotypes between healthy human individuals. Measured with immunoSEQ multiplex PCR; TCRdb has only the in-frame clones, and not every one. The sample includes 400,000 or so clones, roughly 96% of them seen just once. Sequences were obtained from memory CD8+ T cells sorted from blood. Subset denoted: CD45RO+ cells pooled with CCR7-negative TemRA cells. All receptors derive from a young man in good health.

A single count supports this clone. This chain uses TRBV5-6 with TRBJ1-1, with D unresolved. CDR3 length: 14 amino acids. Trimming took off 1 base at V and 10 bases at J, with 17 bases between the two ends. Germline loops: CDR1 SGHDT, CDR2 YYEEEE. The CDR3 loop reads CASSLSWPPRGAFF. In DNA, the CDR3 is TGTGCCAGCAGCTTGTCCTGGCCCCCCCGTGGAGCTTTCTTT.

The chain links TRBV2 to TRBJ2-7, with D tentatively TRBD1 or TRBD2 (5 bases each). CDR1 and CDR2 (germline): SNHLY, FYNNEI. CDR3 length equals 13 residues. V was trimmed by 7 bases and J by 6 bases, leaving 16 bases between them. CDR3 sequence: CASNVGAPGEQYF. The CDR3 nucleotides are TGTGCCAGCAATGTCGGGGCACCTGGCGAGCAGTACTTC.

The chain links TRBV4-2 to TRBJ2-3; D unresolved. From germline, CDR1 is LGHNA and CDR2 YNFKEQ. The CDR3 contains 13 residues. Deletions cut 3 bases from V and 6 bases from J, with 10 bases between. CDR3 sequence: CASSQDLLDTQYF. DNA of the CDR3: TGTGCCAGCAGCCAGGACCTGTTGGATACGCAGTATTTT.

The rearrangement uses TRBV6-6 and TRBJ2-5, with TRBD2 matching 10 bases. Unmatched junction bases numbered 8, after V lost 2 bases and J lost 5 bases. The CDR3 runs 16 residues. The germline V gene encodes CDR1 MNHNY and CDR2 SVGAGI (reference sequence). CDR3 bases: TGTGCCAGCAGTTACCCCGAGCGGGAGGGCCGGGAGACCCAGTACTTC. Amino acids: CASSYPEREGRETQYF.

The chain combines TRBV6-5 with TRBJ2-3; no clear D gene. Trimming pared 8 bases from V and 1 base from J, leaving 10 bases between. The CDR3 is made up of 13 amino acids. Germline-derived CDR1 and CDR2 are MNHEY and SVGAGI. The CDR3 spells CASQHAGTDTQYF. The CDR3 DNA reads as TGTGCCAGCCAACATGCCGGCACAGATACGCAGTATTTT.

The J gene is TRBJ1-2, the V gene TRBV5-1; D gene unclear. The CDR3 runs to 15 residues. Germline-derived CDR1 and CDR2 are SGHRS and YFSETQ. V lost 7 bases and J 3 bases, leaving 19 bases between the germline ends. Here the CDR3 DNA reads TGCGCCAGCGGTTGGACGGGGAGTGGGGACTATGGCTACACCTTC. Protein sequence: CASGWTGSGDYGYTF.

This chain connects TRBV27 to TRBJ2-2; no clear D. Germline V gives CDR1 MNHEY, CDR2 SMNVEV (reference sequence). V was trimmed by 1 base and J by 4 bases, leaving 10 bases between them. This CDR3 spans 15 amino acids. The CDR3 nucleotides read TGTGCCAGCAGTTTATATGGTAGCAGCACCGGGGAGCTGTTTTTT. Encoded protein: CASSLYGSSTGELFF.

The chain recombines TRBV5-4 with TRBJ1-2; 9 bases map to TRBD1. Germline lookup yields CDR1 SGHNT and CDR2 YYREEE (reference sequence). The CDR3 is 15 residues long. The ends lost 4 bases at V and 6 bases at J; junction bases unmatched: 10. Here the CDR3 DNA reads TGTGCCAGCAGCACCAGGGACAGGGTGAAGGATGGCTACACCTTC. Encoded protein: CASSTRDRVKDGYTF.

This chain links TRBV10-3 with TRBJ1-2, with D tentatively TRBD1 (5 bases). The CDR3 consists of 14 residues. Germline V gives CDR1 ENHRY, CDR2 SYGVKD. V lost 7 bases and J 8 bases, leaving 20 bases between the germline ends. In DNA form, the CDR3 reads TGTGCCATCACCTCGGGGCGAAGGACTAGAGGCTACACCTTC. This sequence encodes CAITSGRRTRGYTF.

This sequence joins TRBV5-1 and TRBJ2-7; D tentatively fits TRBD1 or TRBD2 (6 bases each). V lost 1 base to trimming and J lost 6 bases, with 14 bases between them. The CDR3 is 14 residues long. Germline CDR1 is SGHRS and CDR2 is YFSETQ. The DNA of the CDR3 is TGCGCCAGCAGCTTGCCGGGACAAGCGGGCGAGCAGTACTTC. This sequence encodes CASSLPGQAGEQYF.

Comments on this clone: Other DNA sequences of this sample code for an identical CDR3. This chain joins TRBV20-1 and TRBJ2-5; 8 bases line up with TRBD2. The CDR3 totals 11 residues. Germline V CDR1 and CDR2: DFQATT, SNEGSKA (reference sequence). The V segment lost 6 bases and the J segment 5 bases; nucleotides outside the gene matches: 2. The CDR3 bases are TGCAGTGCACCGGGGGGGGAGACCCAGTACTTC. Amino acids: CSAPGGETQYF.

A single count supports this clone. The V and J genes are TRBV25-1 and TRBJ2-3, with a possible D match to TRBD1 (5 bases). From germline, CDR1 is MGHDK and CDR2 SYGVNS. Trimming removed 4 bases at V and 2 bases at J, with 10 bases between. This CDR3 region has 14 residues. The CDR3 DNA sequence: TGTGCCAGCAGTGTTAGGGGATTCACAGATACGCAGTATTTT. This encodes CASSVRGFTDTQYF.

The chain combines TRBV9 with TRBJ1-3; possibly TRBD1 for D (6 bases). The germline V and J ends were trimmed by 8 bases and 2 bases, with 14 bases remaining between them. The CDR3 is made up of 14 amino acids. Germline CDR1 and CDR2: SGDLS and YYNGEE. The CDR3 is CASTQGPTGNTIYF. The CDR3 DNA is TGTGCCAGTACTCAGGGGCCCACTGGAAACACCATATATTTT.

This chain connects TRBV29-1 to TRBJ1-1; TRBD1 is a possible D gene (5 bases). Germline V gene sequence: CDR1 SQVTM, CDR2 ANQGSEA. The V gene lost 8 bases and the J gene lost 2 bases, with 15 bases spanning the gap. The CDR3 runs 13 residues. CDR3 sequence reads: CSLRSGGNTEAFF. The CDR3 region has the DNA TGCAGCCTCCGATCGGGGGGAAACACTGAAGCTTTCTTT.